This entry describes one T cell receptor (beta chain). Germline is not matched at one junction end, which may reflect a read error. This sample was taken from a study of tumor and adjacent non-tumor tissue in lung cancer. The wider study: There were around eleven adenocarcinoma, a couple of squamous cell carcinoma and 1 small cell lung cancer cases.

A modified ARM-PCR protocol with three rounds of nested PCR amplified TCRbeta. TCRdb reanalysed the multiplex PCR reads using MiXCR and keeps one entry per CDR3 protein. This sample has over 85,000 distinct CDR3 sequences, with over 75% found just once. The template was RNA from unsorted bulk tissue. Between August and November 2014, newly diagnosed, chemotherapy-naive lung cancer patients underwent thoracic surgery in China. The CDR3 runs to 11 residues. Per the germline V gene, CDR1 is SQVTM and CDR2 is ANQGSEA. The chain employs TRBV29-1 and TRBJ2-7, with 11 bases lining up with TRBD2. Sequenced sample: lung tumor tissue. This TCR was recovered from a man in his 70s with non-small cell lung cancer. Here the CDR3 reads CSVMTSGMVFF. The CDR3 nucleotides read TGCAGCGTTATGACTAGCGGGATGGTCTTCTTC.